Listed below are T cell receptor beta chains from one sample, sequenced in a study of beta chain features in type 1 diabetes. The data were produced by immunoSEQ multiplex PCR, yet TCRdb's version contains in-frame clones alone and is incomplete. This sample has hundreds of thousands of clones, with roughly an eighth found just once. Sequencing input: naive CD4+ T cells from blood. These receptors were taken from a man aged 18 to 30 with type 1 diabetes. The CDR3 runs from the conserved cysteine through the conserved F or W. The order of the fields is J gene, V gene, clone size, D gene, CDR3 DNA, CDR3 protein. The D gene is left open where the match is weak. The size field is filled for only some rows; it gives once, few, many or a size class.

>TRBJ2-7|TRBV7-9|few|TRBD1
TGTGCCAGCAGCTTAGACAGGGGGAGCTCCTACGAGCAGTACTTC
CASSLDRGSSYEQYF
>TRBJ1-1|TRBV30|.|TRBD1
TGTGCCTGGAGTACACAGGGGGACACTGAAGCTTTCTTT
CAWSTQGDTEAFF
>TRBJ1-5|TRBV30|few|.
TGTGCCTGGAGTGGGGGACGGATGGATAATCAGCCCCAGCATTTT
CAWSGGRMDNQPQHF
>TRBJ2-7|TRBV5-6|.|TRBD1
TGTGCCAGCAGCTTGGGGCCAGGGGGCCAGGAAGAGCAGTACTTC
CASSLGPGGQEEQYF
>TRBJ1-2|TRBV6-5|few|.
TGTGCCAGCTCCCCCGGGGCGACGGGCTATGGCTACACCTTC
CASSPGATGYGYTF
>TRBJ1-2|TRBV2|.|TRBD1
TGTGCCAGCAGTGAATCGTCGGACAGGGCTGGCTACACCTTC
CASSESSDRAGYTF
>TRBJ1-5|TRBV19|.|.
TGTGCCAGTAGTGGGGACATAAGCAATCAGCCCCAGCATTTT
CASSGDISNQPQHF
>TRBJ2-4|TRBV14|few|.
TGTGCCAGCAGCCAAGAGGCGGAGAGGGGGAAGGCCAAAAACATTCAGTACTTC
CASSQEAERGKAKNIQYF
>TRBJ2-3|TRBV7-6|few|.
TGTGCCAGCAGCCGGTACCCCAGCACAGATACGCAGTATTTT
CASSRYPSTDTQYF
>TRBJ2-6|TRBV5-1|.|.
TGCGCCAGCAGCTTGGTGGGGTCTGGGGCCAACGTCCTGACTTTC
CASSLVGSGANVLTF
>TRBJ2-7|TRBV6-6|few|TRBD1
TGTGCCAGCAGTTTGGGGACAGGCTCCTCGTACGAGCAGTACTTC
CASSLGTGSSYEQYF
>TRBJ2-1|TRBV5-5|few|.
TGTGCCAGCAGCTTGGTAGAAGCGAGAGCTTACAATGAGCAGTTCTTC
CASSLVEARAYNEQFF
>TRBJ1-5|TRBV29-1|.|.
TGCAGCGTTGCGAGCCAATCTAATCAGCCCCAGCATTTT
CSVASQSNQPQHF
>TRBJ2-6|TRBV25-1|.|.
TGTGCCAGCAGTTATGCTGGCGGGGCCAACGTCCTGACTTTC
CASSYAGGANVLTF
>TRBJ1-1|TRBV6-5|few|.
TGTGCCAGCAGTTTACAAAGGGCGAGCACTGAAGCTTTCTTT
CASSLQRASTEAFF
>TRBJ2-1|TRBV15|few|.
TGTGCCACCAGCAGAGATCTAGAGAGGGACCAGTTCTTC
CATSRDLERDQFF
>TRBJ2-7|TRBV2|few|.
TGTGCCACCCTTTTTGGGGGGGAGCAGTACTTC
CATLFGGEQYF
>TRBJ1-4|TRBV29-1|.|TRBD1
TGCAGCGCAGGGACCGGGACAGCTAATGAAAAACTGTTTTTT
CSAGTGTANEKLFF
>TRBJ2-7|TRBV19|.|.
TGTGCCAGTAGTCCCCGGGGCAGGGCTACCTACGAGCAGTACTTC
CASSPRGRATYEQYF
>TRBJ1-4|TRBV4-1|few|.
TGCGCCAGCAGCCCTGACAGCCGGCGATCTAATGAAAAACTGTTTTTT
CASSPDSRRSNEKLFF
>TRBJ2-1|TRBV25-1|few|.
TGTGCCAGCAGTGAGATCCGGGGGAGAGATGAGCAGTTCTTC
CASSEIRGRDEQFF
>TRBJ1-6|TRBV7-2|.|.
TGTGCCAGCAGCTTAAATGAGGCTTCACCCCTCCACTTT
CASSLNEASPLHF
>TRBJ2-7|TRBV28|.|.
TGTGCCAGCAGGAAACGGGACACCGCCTACGAGCAGTACTTC
CASRKRDTAYEQYF
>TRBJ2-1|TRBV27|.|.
TGTGCCAGCAGTTTAGGGGGCTTACCCTACAATGAGCAGTTCTTC
CASSLGGLPYNEQFF
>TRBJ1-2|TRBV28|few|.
TGTGCCAGCAGTTTTCACCACCCCCCGAGCTATGGCTACACCTTC
CASSFHHPPSYGYTF
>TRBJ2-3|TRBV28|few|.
TGTGCCAGCAGTACTAGCACAGATACGCAGTATTTT
CASSTSTDTQYF
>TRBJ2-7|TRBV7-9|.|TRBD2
TGTGCCAGCAGCCATCGGCGGGGGGACGTGTACGAGCAGTACTTC
CASSHRRGDVYEQYF
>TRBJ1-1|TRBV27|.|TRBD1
TGTGCCAGCAGTTTATTGGGACAGGGGCTGAGAACTGAAGCTTTCTTT
CASSLLGQGLRTEAFF
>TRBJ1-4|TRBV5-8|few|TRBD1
TGTGCCAGCAGCTATGGACAGGCAACTAATGAAAAACTGTTTTTT
CASSYGQATNEKLFF
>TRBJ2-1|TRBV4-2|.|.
TGTGCCAGCAGCCAAGATATCGGCCAGAAGCAGTTCTTC
CASSQDIGQKQFF
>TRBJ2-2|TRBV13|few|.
TGTGCCAGCAGGCTTACCGCCAAAATTTCCTCAGGGTACGGGGAGCTGTTTTTT
CASRLTAKISSGYGELFF
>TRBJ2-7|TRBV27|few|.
TGTGCCAGCAGTTTTTGGGGGGACAACGAGCAGTACTTC
CASSFWGDNEQYF
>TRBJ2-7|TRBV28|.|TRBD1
TGTGCCAGCAGTGCCCCGACAGGGACGGAAGAGCAGTACTTC
CASSAPTGTEEQYF
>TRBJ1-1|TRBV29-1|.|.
TGCAGCGTTGAGGGGGCCAATCTGGCTTTCTTT
CSVEGANLAFF
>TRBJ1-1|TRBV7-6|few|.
TGTGCCAGCAGCTTAGCGTCAGGGGATACAGCTTTCTTT
CASSLASGDTAFF
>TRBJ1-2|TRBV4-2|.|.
TGTGCCAGCAGCCAAGATTACGGCTCTAACTATGGCTACACCTTC
CASSQDYGSNYGYTF
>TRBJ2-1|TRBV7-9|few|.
TGTGCCAGCAGCTTGCCGATCTTAGCAAATGAGCAGTTCTTC
CASSLPILANEQFF
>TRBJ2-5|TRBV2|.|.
TGTGCCAGCAGTCCTAAAGAGACCCAGTACTTC
CASSPKETQYF
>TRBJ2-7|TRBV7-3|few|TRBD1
TGTGCCAGCAGCTTGTCGGGACAGGGGAGTGACGGGCAGTACTTC
CASSLSGQGSDGQYF
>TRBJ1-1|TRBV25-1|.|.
TGTGCCAGCAGTGAATGGCCCCGGGGGCGAGAAGCTTTCTTT
CASSEWPRGREAFF
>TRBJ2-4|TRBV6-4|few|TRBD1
TGTGCCAGCAGTGACGAGGGGGCTTGGAACATTCAGTACTTC
CASSDEGAWNIQYF
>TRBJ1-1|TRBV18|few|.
TGTGCCAGCTCACCGCGAGCGGCGAACACTGAAGCTTTCTTT
CASSPRAANTEAFF
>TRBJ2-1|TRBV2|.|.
TGTGCCAGCAAATCATTGGACTCCGCGAATGAGCAGTTCTTC
CASKSLDSANEQFF
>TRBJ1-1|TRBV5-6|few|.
TGTGCCAGCAGCTTAGTGGGTCTTGGTGAAGCTTTCTTT
CASSLVGLGEAFF
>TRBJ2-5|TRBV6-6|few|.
TGTGCCAGCCAAGAAGGGGCGGGGGCTGTGGAGACCCAGTACTTC
CASQEGAGAVETQYF
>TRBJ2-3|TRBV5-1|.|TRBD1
TGCGCCAGCAGACCGGGACAGATCGGACAGATACGCTCAGATCGGACAGATACGCAGTATTTT
CASRPGQIGQIRSDRTDTQYF